This entry lists 32 T cell receptor beta chains sequenced from one sample in a study of neoadjuvant nivolumab and ipilimumab in lung cancer. Sequenced by immunoSEQ multiplex PCR; TCRdb stores in-frame clones only, minus some. The table records roughly 20,000 clones, 82% of them present only once. Specimen: peripheral blood, collected before neoadjuvant nivolumab, alone or with ipilimumab. These receptors were collected from an adult with non-small cell lung cancer.

The chain links TRBV5-1 to TRBJ2-7; D gene uncertain. With 0 bases removed from V and 2 bases from J, the gap between germline ends came to 6 bases. The V gene's germline CDR1 is SGHRS and CDR2 YFSETQ. The CDR3 is 13 residues long. The CDR3 spells CASSLDSAYEQYF. The CDR3, as DNA: TGCGCCAGCAGCTTGGACTCCGCCTACGAGCAGTACTTC. Complete variable domain (other parts from reference TRBV5-1 and TRBJ2-7): KAGVTQTPRYLIKTRGQQVTLSCSPISGHRSVSWYQQTPGQGLQFLFEYFSETQRNKGNFPGRFSGRQFSNSRSEMNVSTLELGDSALYLCASSLDSAYEQYFGPGTRLTVT.

The chain has TRBV6-1 and TRBJ2-1, with TRBD2 matching over 9 bases. CDR1 is MNHNS, CDR2 SASEGT, per germline. The junction had 6 bases not matched to a gene; V was cut back by 3 bases and J by 0 bases. The CDR3 consists of 17 residues. The CDR3, as DNA: TGTGCCAGCAGTGAGGAGTCTAGCGGGATCTCCTACAATGAGCAGTTCTTC. Translated: CASSEESSGISYNEQFF.

The V gene is TRBV7-9, the J gene TRBJ1-3; no definite D call. V was pared by 4 bases and J by 2 bases, with 3 bases between. This CDR3 comprises 12 residues. From germline, CDR1 is SEHNR and CDR2 FQNEAQ (reference sequence). The chain's CDR3 is CASSWTGNTIYF. The DNA of the CDR3 is TGTGCCAGCAGCTGGACTGGAAACACCATATATTTT.

The chain has TRBV5-6 and TRBJ2-1; 9 bases line up with TRBD2. The CDR3 sequence is 15 residues long. The junction had 5 bases not matched to a gene; V was cut back by 2 bases and J by 5 bases. Germline lookup yields CDR1 SGHDT and CDR2 YYEEEE. CDR3 protein: CASSFGLATNNEQFF. The CDR3 DNA reads as TGTGCCAGCAGCTTCGGACTAGCGACAAACAATGAGCAGTTCTTC. Full variable domain (outside the CDR3, taken from reference TRBV5-6 and TRBJ2-1): DAGVTQSPTHLIKTRGQQVTLRCSPKSGHDTVSWYQQALGQGPQFIFQYYEEEERQRGNFPDRFSGHQFPNYSSELNVNALLLGDSALYLCASSFGLATNNEQFFGPGTRLTVL.

The rearrangement uses TRBV23-1 and TRBJ1-2; D is uncertain. TRBV23-1 is placed among ORFs of uncertain function. V was shortened by 3 bases and J by 7 bases, with 3 bases between the two germline ends. The CDR3 contains 10 residues. CDR3 loop: CASSQGGYTF. The CDR3 bases are TGCGCCAGCAGTCAGGGTGGCTACACCTTC.

The J gene is TRBJ2-5, the V gene TRBV6-5, with D maybe TRBD2 (6 bases). V lost 2 bases, J lost 7 bases, and 17 bases lay in between. The CDR3 length is 15 residues. Germline CDR1 reads MNHEY; CDR2 reads SVGAGI. CDR3 sequence (DNA): TGTGCCAGCAGTTACGGCAGCAGGATGGGGGGGACCCAGTACTTC. It encodes CASSYGSRMGGTQYF.

The CDR3 protein is CASSPPGEYTEAFF. The DNA for the CDR3 is TGTGCCAGCAGTCCACCGGGGGAGTACACTGAAGCTTTCTTT. The V and J genes are TRBV7-2 and TRBJ1-1; D may be TRBD1 (5 bases). Trimming removed 6 bases from V and 3 bases from J, with 14 bases in between. The CDR3 runs 14 residues. Germline assignment: CDR1 SGHTA and CDR2 FQGNSA.

This clone was counted a single time. V and J are TRBV10-3 and TRBJ2-7; maybe TRBD1 (5 bases). CDR1 is ENHRY, CDR2 SYGVKD, per germline. V was shortened by 6 bases and J by 0 bases, with 9 bases between the two germline ends. This CDR3 has 13 residues. The chain's CDR3 is CAIRGPDSYEQYF. The CDR3 nucleotides are TGTGCCATCAGGGGGCCTGACTCCTACGAGCAGTACTTC.

The chain is built from TRBV20-1 and TRBJ1-2, with D unclear. Trimming stripped 2 bases from V and 6 bases from J, with 7 bases between. The CDR3 covers 11 residues. Per germline, CDR1 DFQATT and CDR2 SNEGSKA (reference sequence). CDR3: CSARTQNGYTF. CDR3 nucleotides: TGCAGTGCTAGAACACAGAATGGCTACACCTTC.

The V gene is TRBV6-5, the J gene TRBJ1-2, with 9 bases aligning to TRBD1. Germline values: CDR1 MNHEY, CDR2 SVGAGI. The CDR3 is 14 amino acids. J gave up 1 base and V 5 bases, and 2 bases lay outside the gene matches. This CDR3 is CASSNRGRNYGYTF. The CDR3 nucleotides read TGTGCCAGCAGTAACAGGGGGCGTAACTATGGCTACACCTTC.

The chain combines TRBV18 with TRBJ1-2; D might be TRBD1 (6 bases). Germline CDR1 and CDR2: KGHSH and LQKENI. The V end lost 2 bases, the J end lost 8 bases, and 18 bases lay between the germline ends. The CDR3 runs 15 residues. The CDR3 is CASSPMQTGRMGYTF. CDR3 nucleotide sequence: TGTGCCAGCTCACCAATGCAAACAGGGAGGATGGGCTACACCTTC.

The V gene is TRBV29-1, the J gene TRBJ1-4; D gene unclear. This CDR3 contains 11 residues. Germline lookup yields CDR1 SQVTM and CDR2 ANQGSEA. V was clipped by 7 bases and J by 7 bases, with 10 bases between them. The CDR3: CSAGWGEKLFF. CDR3 nucleotides: TGCAGCGCTGGATGGGGTGAAAAACTGTTTTTT.

This chain uses TRBV2 with TRBJ2-7, with D possibly TRBD1 on 6 matching bases. Germline V gene data show CDR1 as SNHLY and CDR2 as FYNNEI. The CDR3 covers 11 residues. V lost 3 bases and J lost 6, with 6 bases in between. DNA of the CDR3: TGTGCCAGCAGTGAGGGGGCCGAGCAGTACTTC. This translates into CASSEGAEQYF.

The genes are TRBV2 and TRBJ1-4; 7 bases fit TRBD1. This CDR3 is built from 12 residues. V trimming: 4 bases; J trimming: 13 bases; junction bases outside the gene matches: 6. Looked up from germline, CDR1 is SNHLY and CDR2 is FYNNEI. CDR3 nucleotide sequence: TGTGCCAGCAGTGCTGACAGGGAAGGACTGTTTTTT. Protein sequence: CASSADREGLFF.

This chain connects TRBV18 to TRBJ2-7; weak D call: TRBD1 (5 bases). This CDR3 region has 12 residues. Germline V gene data show CDR1 as KGHSH and CDR2 as LQKENI. The V gene lost 5 bases and the J gene lost 6 bases, with 11 bases spanning the gap. CDR3 in DNA: TGTGCCAGCTCATTCAGGGTCGGCGAGCAGTACTTC. Translated, it gives CASSFRVGEQYF.

The V and J genes are TRBV28 and TRBJ1-1, with unresolved D. The length of the CDR3 is 14 residues. Trimming removed 3 bases from V and 5 bases from J, with 13 bases in between. The V gene's germline CDR1 is MDHEN and CDR2 SYDVKM. CDR3 coding DNA: TGTGCCAGCAGTTTTAGTTATGGGCGGACTGAAGCTTTCTTT. Its protein is CASSFSYGRTEAFF.

J is TRBJ2-1 and V is TRBV5-5; no firm D call. The CDR3 spans 13 residues. Trimming removed 2 bases from V and 10 bases from J, with 13 bases in between. Germline loops: CDR1 SGHKS, CDR2 YYEKEE (reference sequence). Here the CDR3 DNA reads TGTGCCAGCAGCTTAGTGGTGTTAGCCGAGCAGTTCTTC. Translating it yields CASSLVVLAEQFF.

The rearrangement joins TRBV4-2 to TRBJ2-6, with a weak D call TRBD2 (6 bases). The germline V and J ends were trimmed by 5 bases and 2 bases, with 13 bases remaining between them. Germline V gene lookup returns CDR1 LGHNA and CDR2 YNFKEQ. The CDR3 contains 16 residues. The CDR3 is CASSSQGGAGANVLTF. CDR3 coding DNA: TGTGCCAGCAGCTCCCAGGGCGGGGCTGGGGCCAACGTCCTGACTTTC.

This chain links TRBV29-1 with TRBJ2-5; the D is unclear. This CDR3 has 12 amino acids. Germline V gene sequence: CDR1 SQVTM, CDR2 ANQGSEA. Trimming removed 4 bases from V and 5 bases from J, with 11 bases in between. CDR3 protein: CSVGKPPETQYF. CDR3 coding DNA: TGCAGCGTTGGTAAACCGCCCGAGACCCAGTACTTC.

This chain uses TRBV11-2 with TRBJ2-2; 10 bases agree with TRBD2. The CDR3 contains 15 residues. The V and J ends lost 1 base and 6 bases, in that order; junction bases with no gene match: 2. Germline V gene data show CDR1 as SGHAT and CDR2 as FQNNGV. Here the CDR3 DNA reads TGTGCCAGCAGCTTAGCCGGGACTAGCGCCGGGGAGCTGTTTTTT. Encoded protein: CASSLAGTSAGELFF.

The J gene is TRBJ2-7, the V gene TRBV6-6; the D is unclear. Between the trimmed V and J ends, which lost 6 bases and 3 bases, there was a span of 9 bases. Per the germline V gene, CDR1 is MNHNY and CDR2 is SVGAGI (reference sequence). This CDR3 contains 12 residues. DNA for the CDR3: TGTGCCAGCAGCGCAGACGGCTACGAGCAGTACTTC. Amino acid sequence: CASSADGYEQYF.

This chain joins TRBV30 and TRBJ1-4; the D is unclear. The CDR3 length is 12 residues. Germline CDR1 is GTSNPN and CDR2 is SVGIG (reference sequence). The V end was cut by 3 bases, the J end by 8 bases, with 10 bases between. CDR3 sequence (DNA): TGTGCCTGGAGCTTCGGGGTGGAAAAACTGTTTTTT. The encoded protein is CAWSFGVEKLFF.

This clone came up once. The V call is TRBV5-4, the J call TRBJ2-2; 9 nucleotides line up with TRBD2. The CDR3 consists of 16 residues. Germline V gene lookup returns CDR1 SGHNT and CDR2 YYREEE (reference sequence). The junction had 9 bases not matched to a gene; V was cut back by 2 bases and J by 7 bases. This CDR3 reads CASSFPSGIDGGELFF. CDR3 nucleotides: TGTGCCAGCAGCTTCCCTAGCGGGATTGACGGCGGGGAGCTGTTTTTT.

The J gene is TRBJ1-1, the V gene TRBV2; D call uncertain. The CDR3 is 12 residues long. Trimming pared 8 bases from V and 7 bases from J, leaving 14 bases between. The V gene's germline CDR1 is SNHLY and CDR2 FYNNEI. CDR3 bases: TGTGCCAGCCAGGCGTGGAGATATGAAGCTTTCTTT. This codes for CASQAWRYEAFF.

The rearrangement uses TRBV7-9 and TRBJ2-5; 7 positions match TRBD1. This CDR3 is 14 amino acids long. Per the germline V gene, CDR1 is SEHNR and CDR2 is FQNEAQ (reference sequence). V was pared by 3 bases and J by 1 base, with 2 bases of the junction left unmatched. In DNA form, the CDR3 reads TGTGCCAGCAGCTTCTACAGGGGCCAAGAGACCCAGTACTTC. Its translation is CASSFYRGQETQYF.

This chain links TRBV6-6 with TRBJ1-2; D unclear. Germline values: CDR1 MNHNY, CDR2 SVGAGI (reference sequence). V lost 5 bases and J 0 bases, leaving 10 bases between the germline ends. The CDR3 runs 14 residues. CDR3 nucleotide sequence: TGTGCCAGCAGTCCCCAGGCGGCTAACTATGGCTACACCTTC. Protein: CASSPQAANYGYTF.

This chain connects TRBV7-2 to TRBJ2-7, with 13 bases matching TRBD2. V gave up 5 bases and J gave up 7 bases; unmatched junction bases: 5. CDR3 length: 14 residues. Germline CDR1 SGHTA, CDR2 FQGNSA. CDR3 region: CASSPTSGRWEQYF. CDR3 in DNA: TGTGCCAGCAGCCCGACTAGCGGGAGGTGGGAGCAGTACTTC.

J is TRBJ1-2 and V is TRBV15; D gene uncertain. V lost 0 bases, J lost 6 bases, and 11 bases lay in between. CDR1 is LNHNV, CDR2 YYDKDF, per germline (reference sequence). The CDR3 has 14 amino acids. The CDR3: CATSRDGLRDGYTF. DNA for the CDR3: TGTGCCACCAGCAGAGATGGTTTACGGGATGGCTACACCTTC.

The CDR3 coding sequence is TGTGCCAGCAGCGTAGCGTGGAGCGATTACGAGCAGTACTTC. Encoded protein: CASSVAWSDYEQYF. This chain connects TRBV9 to TRBJ2-7; D uncertain. With 0 bases removed from V and 4 bases from J, the gap between germline ends came to 11 bases. The germline V gene encodes CDR1 SGDLS and CDR2 YYNGEE. This CDR3 spans 14 amino acids.

The rearrangement links TRBV28 to TRBJ2-5; D unclear. The germline V gene encodes CDR1 MDHEN and CDR2 SYDVKM. The V and J ends lost 8 bases and 2 bases respectively, with 12 bases between them. This CDR3 region has 13 residues. This chain's CDR3 is CASGFFTQETQYF. DNA of the CDR3: TGTGCCAGCGGGTTCTTCACACAAGAGACCCAGTACTTC.

The gene calls are TRBV7-9 and TRBJ2-7; D is unresolved. The CDR3 consists of 12 residues. CDR1 is SEHNR and CDR2 is FQNEAQ in the germline V gene (reference sequence). Trimming took 1 base from V and 6 from J, leaving 7 bases between them. The CDR3 DNA follows: TGTGCCAGCAGCTTAGGCTCACTCGAGCAGTACTTC. Encoded protein: CASSLGSLEQYF.

The genes are TRBV9 and TRBJ2-5; D possibly corresponds to TRBD1 (6 bases). CDR1 and CDR2 (germline): SGDLS, YYNGEE. The CDR3 extends over 15 amino acids. Trimming left V 4 bases short and J 9 bases short, with 22 bases between. The CDR3 region is CASSPRGGFDEAQYF. CDR3 DNA: TGTGCCAGCAGCCCCCGAGGGGGATTCGACGAGGCCCAGTACTTC. Looking up the rest from reference TRBV9 and TRBJ2-5 gives the full variable domain: DSGVTQTPKHLITATGQRVTLRCSPRSGDLSVYWYQQSLDQGLQFLIQYYNGEERAKGNILERFSAQQFPDLHSELNLSSLELGDSALYFCASSPRGGFDEAQYFGPGTRLLVL.